The T cell receptor beta chain under discussion was sequenced for a study of shared clonotypes between healthy human individuals. The CDR3 has 14 amino acids. The trim removed 6 bases at V and 5 bases at J, leaving 4 bases unmatched. Germline CDR1 is MDHEN and CDR2 is SYDVKM. Terminally differentiated effector memory CD45RA+ cells were excluded from the naive CD8 cells, which were CD45RO-negative and positively selected for CCR7. Repertoires were generated with immunoSEQ multiplex PCR, while TCRdb's copy carries only in-frame clones and drops some. The sample comprises 1.5 million to 2.5 million clones, about 95% of which are singletons, and approximately 1% rests with the top ten.

The chain is built from TRBV28 and TRBJ1-5; TRBD1 matches 10 bases. The origin of this receptor is a young man in good health. The specimen sequenced was naive CD8+ T cells sorted from blood. The CDR3 sequence: CASRGGTGDQPQHF. The CDR3 DNA reads as TGTGCCAGCAGAGGGGGGACAGGGGATCAGCCCCAGCATTTT.